This TCR beta chain was observed in a study of T-cell memory formation after mild COVID-19. Whole-study findings and limits: Some responding clones appeared in pre-infection memory, suggesting cross-reactive memory joined. Clones which contracted sat mainly in CM and EM if CD4+, and in EMRA if CD8+.

The CDR3 covers 17 residues. The germline CDR1 and CDR2 sequences are SEHNR and FQNEAQ (reference sequence). V was clipped by 1 base and J by 4 bases, with 17 bases between them. As for this clonotype: Its specificity is unknown.

TCRdb called the 5' RACE reads again in MiXCR, with one record for every CDR3 protein. The sample holds hundreds of thousands of distinct CDR3 sequences, about 22% seen once. The clonotype comes from an adult woman who had mild COVID-19 (a few samples of this study predate the infection). Cell type and time point are not known. The sequenced material came from PBMCs or a T cell subset sorted from them (not recorded which). The rearrangement joins TRBV7-9 to TRBJ1-3; no reliable D call. The CDR3 DNA follows: TGTGCCAGCAGCTTAGTCCTCAAGGCCAATATCGGAAACACCATATATTTT. The encoded protein is CASSLVLKANIGNTIYF.